Presented here are 18 T cell receptor beta chains from one specimen sequenced in a study of shared clonotypes between healthy human individuals. Clones were sequenced by immunoSEQ multiplex PCR, and TCRdb holds only the in-frame ones, with some missing. This table has about a million clones, around three quarters appearing once. The sequenced material came from memory CD4+ T cells from PBMCs. Subset specified: CD45RA-negative fraction. These receptors all stem from a man aged 18-30 years in good health. Some clones in this sample may be carry-over from other donors' samples.

By its share, this clone is medium-sized (0.01 to 0.1%). This chain uses TRBV7-9 with TRBJ1-5; 7 bases are a match to TRBD1. The CDR3 covers 13 residues. Looked up from germline, CDR1 is SEHNR and CDR2 is FQNEAQ (reference sequence). After removal of 11 bases from V and 3 bases from J, the junction contained 7 bases not matched to a gene. The CDR3 nucleotides read TGTGCCGTACAGGGGATGAACAATCAGCCCCAGCATTTT. Its protein product is CAVQGMNNQPQHF.

This clone has more than one count but fewer than ten. The CDR3 DNA follows: TGTGCCAGCAGTACAGCGAACACTGAAGCTTTCTTT. It specifies CASSTANTEAFF. The rearrangement uses TRBV27 and TRBJ1-1; D is uncertain. The CDR3 length is 12 residues. The germline CDR1 and CDR2 sequences are MNHEY and SMNVEV (reference sequence). The V end lost 5 bases, the J end lost 1 base, and 5 bases lay between the germline ends.

The J gene is TRBJ1-1, the V gene TRBV27; D remains unclear. From germline, CDR1 is MNHEY and CDR2 SMNVEV (reference sequence). CDR3 size: 12 residues. V dropped 8 bases and J dropped 7 bases, with 14 bases sitting between them. The chain's CDR3 is CASHPNGFEAFF. The CDR3 bases are TGTGCCAGCCATCCTAACGGATTTGAAGCTTTCTTT.

The genes are TRBV19 and TRBJ2-6; D gene unclear. CDR1 is LNHDA, CDR2 SQIVND, per germline (reference sequence). The length of the CDR3 is 16 residues. The ends were cut back, 6 bases at V and 0 bases at J, with 12 bases in the middle. Here the CDR3 reads CASRDTVGSGANVLTF. As DNA, the CDR3 is TGTGCCAGTAGGGATACAGTGGGCTCTGGGGCCAACGTCCTGACTTTC.

The chain combines TRBV5-4 with TRBJ2-3; possibly TRBD2 for D (5 bases). Germline CDR1 reads SGHNT; CDR2 reads YYREEE (reference sequence). The CDR3 is 16 residues long. Trimming pared 0 bases from V and 0 bases from J, leaving 11 bases between. In DNA, the CDR3 is TGTGCCAGCAGCTTGGCACTCGACTATAGCACAGATACGCAGTATTTT. It is translated as CASSLALDYSTDTQYF.

The chain joins TRBV19 to TRBJ2-1; the match to TRBD1 covers 7 bases. The CDR3 totals 14 residues. Germline loops: CDR1 LNHDA, CDR2 SQIVND (reference sequence). J gave up 9 bases and V 10 bases, and 15 bases lay outside the gene matches. CDR3 residues: CAISGLVGGSEQFF. The CDR3 nucleotides are TGTGCCATTTCGGGGCTAGTAGGGGGCAGTGAGCAGTTCTTC.

The chain is built from TRBV5-1 and TRBJ2-7; TRBD2 matches 11 bases. Germline CDR1 is SGHRS and CDR2 is YFSETQ. CDR3 size: 17 residues. Trimming took 4 bases from V and 1 from J; bases not matched to a gene: 10. DNA of the CDR3: TGCGCCAGCAGCCGCGCCCAGACTAGCGGGATGTCCTACGAGCAGTACTTC. Translating it yields CASSRAQTSGMSYEQYF.

This sequence joins TRBV6-6 and TRBJ2-1; D unresolved. Trimming removed 11 bases from V and 4 bases from J, with 9 bases in between. CDR3 length equals 11 residues. CDR1 and CDR2 (germline): MNHNY, SVGAGI (reference sequence). The CDR3 protein is CASRGYNEQFF. DNA for the CDR3: TGTGCCTCGCGCGGATACAATGAGCAGTTCTTC.

This chain connects TRBV6-6 to TRBJ2-5, with D unclear. The germline V gene has CDR1 MNHNY and CDR2 SVGAGI (reference sequence). The CDR3 is 15 residues long. Trimming removed 0 bases at V and 7 bases at J, with 15 bases between. The CDR3 loop reads CASSYSMGGLGTQYF. In nucleotides, the CDR3 is TGTGCCAGCAGTTACTCGATGGGCGGCTTGGGGACCCAGTACTTC.

The chain recombines TRBV4-2 with TRBJ1-3; maybe TRBD1 (5 bases). V lost 0 bases and J lost 3, with 12 bases in between. The CDR3 spans 16 residues. Germline V lookup: CDR1 LGHNA, CDR2 YNFKEQ. The CDR3 nucleotides read TGTGCCAGCAGCCAAGATTGGCGACAGTATGGAAACACCATATATTTT. It codes for CASSQDWRQYGNTIYF.

The chain links TRBV4-3 to TRBJ2-1; maybe TRBD2 (6 bases). V lost 4 bases and J 6 bases, leaving 19 bases between the germline ends. CDR3 length equals 16 residues. In germline, CDR1 is LGHNA, CDR2 YSLEER. The CDR3 region is CASSRSGVAEGNEQFF. In DNA, the CDR3 is TGCGCCAGCAGCCGCTCGGGAGTAGCGGAAGGCAATGAGCAGTTCTTC.

This clone was picked up one time. The genes are TRBV5-1 and TRBJ2-3, with 11 bases matching TRBD2. With V trimmed by 0 bases and J by 6 bases, 9 bases remained unmatched. Germline CDR1 is SGHRS and CDR2 is YFSETQ. The CDR3 is 17 amino acids. CDR3 protein: CASSLAPLAGGWDTQYF. The DNA of the CDR3 is TGCGCCAGCAGCTTGGCCCCTCTAGCGGGAGGATGGGATACGCAGTATTTT.

The DNA of the CDR3 is TGTGCCAGCAGCGTAGTGAGCGGGACATCCAATGAGCAGTTCTTC. Its translation is CASSVVSGTSNEQFF. The V call is TRBV9, the J call TRBJ2-1, with D possibly matching TRBD2 (7 bases). The CDR3 runs 15 residues. Trimming took 0 bases from V and 6 from J, leaving 13 bases between them. Per the germline V gene, CDR1 is SGDLS and CDR2 is YYNGEE.

The chain couples TRBV19 to TRBJ1-1; D ambiguous. CDR3 size: 12 residues. Trimming shortened V by 4 bases and J by 5 bases, and 8 bases separated the two germline ends. Looked up from germline, CDR1 is LNHDA and CDR2 is SQIVND (reference sequence). The CDR3 loop reads CASSKPRTEAFF. CDR3 in DNA: TGTGCCAGTAGTAAGCCCCGGACTGAAGCTTTCTTT. Drawing the rest from reference TRBV19 and TRBJ1-1, the complete variable domain is DGGITQSPKYLFRKEGQNVTLSCEQNLNHDAMYWYRQDPGQGLRLIYYSQIVNDFQKGDIAEGYSVSREKKESFPLTVTSAQKNPTAFYLCASSKPRTEAFFGQGTRLTVV.

The rearrangement uses TRBV30 and TRBJ2-5; D gene ambiguous. Near its end, the DNA agrees better with TRBJ2-7, so the J call may be wrong. The CDR3 loop spans 13 amino acids. The V gene's germline CDR1 is GTSNPN and CDR2 SVGIG (reference sequence). Written as DNA, the CDR3 is TGTGCCTGGAGTGTTAGTAACGGGCACGAGCAGTACTTC. Protein: CAWSVSNGHEQYF.

This sequence joins TRBV7-9 and TRBJ1-3; 8 nucleotides line up with TRBD1. Trimming took 3 bases from V and 6 from J; bases not matched to a gene: 4. Germline V gene sequence: CDR1 SEHNR, CDR2 FQNEAQ (reference sequence). CDR3 length: 14 amino acids. Here the CDR3 DNA reads TGTGCCAGCAGCTTCAGGGGGCATGAAAACACCATATATTTT. This gives the protein CASSFRGHENTIYF.

This sequence joins TRBV28 and TRBJ2-7; 7 nucleotides align to TRBD1. The V gene's germline CDR1 is MDHEN and CDR2 SYDVKM. This CDR3 contains 14 residues. With 5 bases clipped from V and 3 bases from J, the junction kept 7 bases outside the gene matches. In DNA form, the CDR3 reads TGTGCCAGCAGTACGACACAGGGGCACTACGAGCAGTACTTC. As protein: CASSTTQGHYEQYF.

The chain has TRBV27 and TRBJ1-2; no firm D call. V lost 2 bases and J 1 base, leaving 8 bases between the germline ends. The CDR3 consists of 14 residues. The germline V gene has CDR1 MNHEY and CDR2 SMNVEV (reference sequence). Written as DNA, the CDR3 is TGTGCCAGCAGTTTAAGACCCAGTAACTATGGCTACACCTTC. This encodes CASSLRPSNYGYTF.